This T cell receptor beta chain was observed in a study of T cell changes during pregnancy in multiple sclerosis. CDR3 length equals 12 residues. Germline CDR1 and CDR2: SGHTA and FQGNSA. As regards this clone: A junction boundary mismatches the germline segment, possibly from a read error.

The repertoire was sequenced with immunoSEQ multiplex PCR; TCRdb's copy has only in-frame clones and lacks some. The sample records tens of thousands of clones, 90% to 95% being singletons. The sequence was obtained from a female donor in good health, enrolled as a control in a pregnancy study. The chain combines TRBV7-2 with TRBJ2-7; possible D gene TRBD1, 5 bases. Sequences were derived from CD4+ T cells from peripheral blood mononuclear cells, sampled in the third trimester of pregnancy. The CDR3 region has the DNA TGTGCCAGCAGATTAGACAGCTACGAGCAGTACTTC. This codes for CASRLDSYEQYF.